The T cell receptor (beta chain) described here comes from a study of cytomegalovirus exposure and HLA in healthy donors (dated by TCRdb to about 2017). Background on the whole study: An earlier analysis of roughly 500 of the donors reported approximately 300 Gb of sequence data and 100 million to 140 million unique TCR beta sequences from about 200 million T cells. Every repertoire in the discovery cohort had been generated on one and the same sequencing platform. Among 398 genotyped donors of the cohort, an average of about 240,000 unique TCR beta nucleotide sequences were sequenced per donor, roughly a sixth of them non-productive. The study combined high-throughput TCR immunosequencing, statistical association of individual TCRs with disease status, and machine learning to predict cytomegalovirus infection status. Roughly 320 gigabases of sequencing data and around 90 million unique TCR sequences made up an early release that covered several hundred HLA-typed donors. The aim of the study was to test whether cataloging public T cell receptors could identify signatures of past pathogen exposure. Rather than drawing on any new phenotypic data, the later analysis identified candidate immune exposures from TCR beta sequences and the way those sequences occurred across donors. Class I and class II HLA loci were covered by the typing at four-digit resolution. A later analysis re-analyzed previously published TCR beta repertoires from 666 donors and added high-resolution HLA genotyping to study TCR occurrence patterns. Typing coverage varied by locus: about 620-630 donors for A, B, C, DRB1 and DQB1; more than 500 for DQA1; more than 600 for DPA1; 450 to 480 for DPB1. Of the approximately 370 genotyped donors, more than 75% were placed in the genetic ancestry cluster associated with self-reported Caucasian donors. An earlier analysis of 450 to 750 of the donors used high-throughput TCR beta sequencing to judge whether each TCR beta V gene segment behaved as functional or pseudogenic. The T cell repertoires of around 730 subjects were profiled by immunosequencing and related to cytomegalovirus serostatus. In a later genetic analysis, genome-wide SNP genotypes for 398 of the 666 donors were used, and that subset was treated as a discovery cohort. Alongside the repertoire data, information on donor age, sex, ethnicity and CMV serostatus was compiled. A separate validation cohort of over 95 different subjects was used in addition to the roughly 670-subject first cohort. Five DR-DQ haplotypes were treated as single units for association and clustering because of strong linkage in the cohort. Broader findings and caveats from the paper: The classifier was reported to diagnose cytomegalovirus status with high specificity and sensitivity in both the original and validation cohorts. An earlier analysis of approximately 570 of the donors showed that most TCR beta V segments appeared in productive rearrangements either about 87% or about 30% of the time, which broadly matched IMGT annotations. In vitro tests confirmed that a few of the cytomegalovirus-associated TCR beta chains recognize cytomegalovirus antigens. The study listed 150 to 200 TCR beta chains as associated with cytomegalovirus. Immune exposure information for the cohort was limited to CMV serostatus. According to a later analysis, TCR association rates differed among HLA loci, with DRB1 alleles showing the most associated TCRs and HLA-C alleles showing the fewest. A later analysis reported that several top co-occurrence clusters appeared linked to parvovirus B19, influenza, CMV and Epstein-Barr virus. Most TCR sequences were seen in very few donors, while some public TCRs were found in many individuals. According to a later analysis, most CMV-associated TCR beta chains appeared to be HLA-restricted, and the HLA associations seemed to be driven largely by CMV exposure. When HLA alleles, especially DR and DQ, strongly co-occurred, attributing TCR associations to individual alleles was difficult. Compared with equally common non-associated chains, HLA-associated TCR beta chains in a later analysis were more clonally expanded and had lower generation probabilities. This cohort had only TCR beta chains sequenced, and the lack of alpha or paired-chain data limited which features could be detected. Specific HLA alleles were associated with some 15,000 TCR beta sequences at a false discovery rate of 0.05 in a later analysis. Correlated functional status among segregating V segments might reflect linkage disequilibrium, but an unknown experimental factor could not be ruled out. A further reported finding was that TCR beta sequences accurately predicted the HLA-A and HLA-B alleles for most subjects in the first cohort. Because HLA typing was unavailable for some donors at each locus, only the typed subset was used in association tests. According to the authors, the approach could potentially be generalized to other disease states and immunological phenotypes. A cluster of highly shared sequence variants was judged likely to represent a technical artifact of the sequencing pipeline. Because the 87-base-pair reads could not distinguish some IMGT-functional V segments, including TRBV6-2 and TRBV6-3, those segments were excluded. Because counts were too low, some 17 rarely observed V segments, including chromosome 9 orphons, were excluded from the earlier analysis of fewer than 650 of the donors. Presence/absence analyses assumed roughly uniform sequencing depth across donors, an assumption that may not hold. According to a later genetic analysis, donors in an Asian-associated ancestry cluster had fewer N-insertions in productive TCRs than the approximately 610-donor mean. An association between a missense DCLRE1C variant and V-gene and J-gene trimming of TCR beta chains was found in a later genetic analysis and replicated in an independent cohort.

In total, roughly 710 healthy bone marrow donors made up the cohort. At the time of sampling, all cohort members were nominally healthy, though unrecorded immune exposures were likely present. The donor tested CMV seropositive, placing the donor among the 250 to 350 seropositive members of the cohort. A peripheral blood sample was provided by each donor, and peripheral blood mononuclear cells were used for TCR beta sequencing. Genomic DNA extraction from the blood cell samples was performed with the Qiagen DNeasy Blood Extraction Kit. CDR3 length: 15 amino acids, cysteine to phenylalanine. Only the CDR3 portion is preserved as DNA: 45 bases, with reading frame beginning at the first base. V loses 2 bases at its end and J loses 2 bases; junction bases beyond the gene matches: 6. Taken from the germline V gene, the CDR1 and CDR2 loops are SGHTA and FQGNSA. With regard to this clone: Which antigen it targets is not known. No base quality information exists; no much larger clone differs at one position.

Libraries were made using the immunoSEQ multiplex PCR assay. A mixture of 60 forward primers for TCR Vbeta segments and 13 reverse primers for TCR Jbeta segments was used in the multiplex PCR. Amplification of the CDR3 region of rearranged TCR beta genes was performed with a multiplex PCR assay on genomic DNA. The amplified TCR beta libraries were sequenced on the Illumina HiSeq System as 87-base-pair reads. As for the authors' bioinformatics: A later analysis counted 65 million to 90 million unique TCR beta chains across the 666 repertoires, and around 12 million of these chains were shared by at least two donors. Raw reads were error-corrected and collapsed into unique sequences with a nearest-neighbor algorithm that merged closely related sequences to remove PCR and sequencing errors. CDR3 sequences were aligned to IMGT reference sequences to assign V, D and J gene segments. For a sequence to be retained, at least a six-nucleotide match to both a V gene segment and a J gene segment was required. A rearrangement counted as productive if the CDR3 had no stop codons and remained in frame with V and J, and every other rearrangement counted as non-productive. Following IMGT convention, CDR3 was defined as the stretch from the second conserved V-encoded cysteine to the conserved J-encoded phenylalanine. The earlier analysis of 587 of the donors excluded sequences that lacked an unambiguous match to a single V gene segment. An earlier analysis of some 500 of the donors classified V segments as functional when productive rearrangements were above 56.7% and as segregating when the standard deviation between donors was above 5%. A statistical classification framework was built for diagnosing cytomegalovirus status from the catalog of TCR beta chain sequences. In a later analysis, V and J genes were assigned by comparing TCR nucleotide sequences against IMGT/GENE-DB human TR gene sequences. Using the TCRdist pipeline, a later analysis assigned CDR3 sequences along with most-parsimonious VDJ recombination scenarios. In a later analysis, every TCR beta chain was defined by the combination of its CDR3 amino acid sequence and its V-gene family, and reads without a unique V-gene family were dropped. To address suspected cross-contamination and a sequencing artifact, a later analysis removed a few hundred highly shared, low-generation-probability nucleotide sequences. A later analysis calculated a clonal expansion index for each public chain from normalized within-repertoire ranks of inferred template counts. In a later analysis, generation probabilities were computed using a VDJ recombination model fitted to out-of-frame rearrangements, and the results were checked against IGoR. In a later analysis, hypergeometric tests were used to score TCR-TCR, TCR-HLA and TCR-CMV co-occurrence, with a repertoire-size bias correction applied to TCR pairs. In a later analysis, false discovery rates were estimated by permuting HLA or CMV assignments 20 times. In a later analysis, co-occurring TCRs were grouped using DBSCAN, and TCRdist sequence similarity was added for clustering within HLA-allele-positive subsets. Co-occurrence clustering excluded repertoires with fewer than 30,000 or more than 120,000 public chains, plus five with anomalous nucleotide sharing. TCRdb took over this immuneACCESS table, retaining in-frame rearrangements with V and J assigned. Such tables are incomplete; in checked studies, under half of the missing clones stem from an unresolved V gene, and the remainder is unexplained. V and J calls and clone size are given by that table; D and trimming were obtained from the DNA. The table for this sample lists 100,000 to 150,000 clones; about 74% of them were counted only once. Clones ranked in the top ten supply 4% to 4.5% of the sample.

Sequencing was performed on PBMCs. The sequence was obtained from a woman aged 50 to 60 in good health and CMV-seropositive. The chain joins TRBV7-2 to TRBJ2-7; the junction holds 7 bases that match TRBD1. CDR3 region: CASSLRQGRTYEQYF. The nucleotide sequence reads as follows: TGTGCCAGCAGCTTACGACAGGGACGAACCTACGAGCAGTACTTC. The full variable domain, with segments outside the CDR3 supplied by the reference TRBV7-2 and TRBJ2-7 proteins, appears as GAGVSQSPSNKVTEKGKDVELRCDPISGHTALYWYRQSLGQGLEFLIYFQGNSAPDKSGLPSDRFSAERTGGSVSTLTIQRTQQEDSAVYLCASSLRQGRTYEQYFGPGTRLTVT.